This TCR beta chain was identified in a study of tumor T cells in aggressive B-cell lymphoma. Between the trimmed V and J ends, which lost 3 bases and 3 bases, there was a span of 8 bases. CDR1 MDHEN and CDR2 SYDVKM come from the germline V gene. This CDR3 contains 13 residues. Here immunoSEQ multiplex PCR was the method, and the copy in TCRdb shows in-frame clones only, minus some. The sample carries around 2,300 clones, under 90% recorded once. Sequences were obtained from tumor tissue. V usage is TRBV28 and J usage is TRBJ1-2; unclear D gene. The clonotype comes from an adult with diffuse large B cell lymphoma. The CDR3 sequence: CASSFGQDYGYTF. The CDR3 region has the DNA TGTGCCAGCAGTTTTGGGCAGGACTATGGCTACACCTTC.